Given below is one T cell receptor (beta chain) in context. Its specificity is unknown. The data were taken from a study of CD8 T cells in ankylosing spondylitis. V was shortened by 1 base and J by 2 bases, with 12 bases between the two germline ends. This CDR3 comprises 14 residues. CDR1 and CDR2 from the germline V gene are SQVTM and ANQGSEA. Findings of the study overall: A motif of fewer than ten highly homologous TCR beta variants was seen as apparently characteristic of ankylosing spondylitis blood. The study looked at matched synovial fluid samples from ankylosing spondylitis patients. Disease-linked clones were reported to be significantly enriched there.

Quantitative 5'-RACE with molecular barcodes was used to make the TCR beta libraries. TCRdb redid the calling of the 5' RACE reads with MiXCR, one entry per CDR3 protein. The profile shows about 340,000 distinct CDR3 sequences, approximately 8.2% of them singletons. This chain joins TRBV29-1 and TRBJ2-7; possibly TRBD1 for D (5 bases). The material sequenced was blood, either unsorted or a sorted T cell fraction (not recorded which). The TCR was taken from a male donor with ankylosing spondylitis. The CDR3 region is CSVEAGQGTYEQYF. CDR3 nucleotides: TGCAGCGTTGAAGCCGGGCAGGGAACCTACGAGCAGTACTTC.